Below are 30 T cell receptor beta chains sequenced from a single sample in a study of response to subunit inactivated influenza vaccine. TCRdb re-derived calls from the RT-PCR reads in MiXCR, one entry per CDR3 protein. In the table there are hundreds of thousands of distinct CDR3 sequences, about 11% of which are singletons. The material sequenced was PBMCs from blood, taken on the day of vaccination. Receptors were obtained from a man aged 45-60 years who received an inactivated influenza vaccine.

The rearrangement uses TRBV28 and TRBJ1-5; 9 positions match TRBD1. Germline V lookup: CDR1 MDHEN, CDR2 SYDVKM. This CDR3 is built from 19 residues. V gave up 8 bases and J gave up 0 bases; unmatched junction bases: 17. The CDR3 spells CASGVTGGGIRYSNQPQHF. In nucleotides, the CDR3 is TGTGCCAGCGGAGTTACAGGGGGCGGAATAAGATATAGCAATCAGCCCCAGCATTTT. Based on the CDR3 plus reference TRBV28 and TRBJ1-5, the full variable domain is DVKVTQSSRYLVKRTGEKVFLECVQDMDHENMFWYRQDPGLGLRLIYFSYDVKMKEKGDIPEGYSVSREKKERFSLILESASTNQTSMYLCASGVTGGGIRYSNQPQHFGDGTRLSIL.

This clonotype was picked up a small number of times. This chain links TRBV7-2 with TRBJ2-7; TRBD1 is a possible D gene (5 bases). CDR1 and CDR2 from the germline V gene are SGHTA and FQGNSA. The CDR3 loop spans 16 amino acids. With 6 bases removed from V and 5 bases from J, the gap between germline ends came to 23 bases. The CDR3 bases are TGTGCCAGCAGTAACCGACTTCAGGGTCATGGGAACGAGCAGTACTTC. This gives the protein CASSNRLQGHGNEQYF.

V usage is TRBV15 and J usage is TRBJ2-2; TRBD1 might be the D (5 bases). Trimming left V 0 bases short and J 0 bases short, with 11 bases between. The germline CDR1 and CDR2 sequences are LNHNV and YYDKDF (reference sequence). The CDR3 is made up of 17 amino acids. CDR3 sequence: CATSRDWGIANTGELFF. For the CDR3, the DNA is TGTGCCACCAGCAGAGATTGGGGCATCGCGAACACCGGGGAGCTGTTTTTT.

The gene calls are TRBV5-1 and TRBJ2-1; 8 bases line up with TRBD2. The CDR3 runs 18 residues. Germline V gene data show CDR1 as SGHRS and CDR2 as YFSETQ. V trimming: 2 bases; J trimming: 0 bases; junction bases outside the gene matches: 10. The CDR3 here is CASSLSRRLATSYNEQFF. The DNA of the CDR3 is TGCGCCAGCAGCTTATCCCGGAGACTAGCGACCTCCTACAATGAGCAGTTCTTC.

The table lists this clonotype with many counts. The chain uses TRBV11-1 and TRBJ2-3, with 13 bases fitting TRBD2. V was clipped by 4 bases and J by 1 base; unmatched bases: 14. The germline V gene has CDR1 SGHAT and CDR2 FQDESV (reference sequence). The CDR3 is made up of 20 amino acids. Here the CDR3 reads CASSSKRGLAGRGGTDTQYF. CDR3 DNA: TGTGCCAGCAGCTCCAAAAGGGGACTAGCGGGGAGAGGTGGCACAGATACGCAGTATTTT.

In its sample, this clonotype was seen a few times. The chain has TRBV6-4 and TRBJ2-3; 7 nucleotides agree with TRBD1. V shed 6 bases and J 4 bases; nucleotides not matched to a gene: 7. This CDR3 contains 14 residues. Germline V gene sequence: CDR1 MRHNA, CDR2 SNTAGT. CDR3 loop: CASSEGTASDTQYF. CDR3 DNA: TGTGCCAGCAGCGAAGGGACAGCTTCAGATACGCAGTATTTT.

This rearrangement joins TRBV20-1 to TRBJ1-3; D is perhaps TRBD1 (5 bases). The germline V gene has CDR1 DFQATT and CDR2 SNEGSKA (reference sequence). This CDR3 is built from 14 residues. V shed 3 bases and J shed 0 bases, with 9 bases lying between them. CDR3 region: CSARGPISGNTIYF. CDR3 nucleotide sequence: TGCAGTGCTAGGGGGCCCATCTCTGGAAACACCATATATTTT.

This chain links TRBV7-6 with TRBJ1-1, with D uncertain. The CDR3 loop spans 12 amino acids. Germline assignment: CDR1 SGHVS and CDR2 FNYEAQ. In DNA form, the CDR3 reads TGTGCGGTGGGTCAGTTGAACACTGAAGCTTTCTTT. This sequence encodes CAVGQLNTEAFF.

This clonotype was found many times. The gene calls are TRBV5-1 and TRBJ2-3; possible D gene TRBD1, 6 bases. This CDR3 contains 15 residues. The germline V gene has CDR1 SGHRS and CDR2 YFSETQ. Trimming removed 0 bases at V and 2 bases at J, with 10 bases between. The CDR3 region is CASSLEQGHTDTQYF. CDR3 DNA: TGCGCCAGCAGCTTGGAACAGGGCCACACAGATACGCAGTATTTT.

The sample holds a few counts of this clonotype. This chain connects TRBV19 to TRBJ2-1; tentative D call: TRBD2 (5 bases). Germline-derived CDR1 and CDR2 are LNHDA and SQIVND (reference sequence). V gave up 1 base and J gave up 0 bases, with 16 bases separating them. The length of the CDR3 is 18 residues. In DNA, the CDR3 is TGTGCCAGTAGTATAGGCCCGGTCAGCGGATACTCCTACAATGAGCAGTTCTTC. This sequence encodes CASSIGPVSGYSYNEQFF. The full variable domain, its missing parts supplied by reference TRBV19 and TRBJ2-1, is DGGITQSPKYLFRKEGQNVTLSCEQNLNHDAMYWYRQDPGQGLRLIYYSQIVNDFQKGDIAEGYSVSREKKESFPLTVTSAQKNPTAFYLCASSIGPVSGYSYNEQFFGPGTRLTVL.

J is TRBJ1-5 and V is TRBV9; weak D call: TRBD1 (5 bases). Germline CDR1 reads SGDLS; CDR2 reads YYNGEE. The length of the CDR3 is 18 residues. Trimming shortened V by 0 bases and J by 2 bases, and 18 bases separated the two germline ends. The DNA for the CDR3 is TGTGCCAGCAGCGTAGCGGGACTCCAGCCCATACGCAATCAGCCCCAGCATTTT. Translating it yields CASSVAGLQPIRNQPQHF. The full variable domain, its missing parts supplied by reference TRBV9 and TRBJ1-5, is DSGVTQTPKHLITATGQRVTLRCSPRSGDLSVYWYQQSLDQGLQFLIQYYNGEERAKGNILERFSAQQFPDLHSELNLSSLELGDSALYFCASSVAGLQPIRNQPQHFGDGTRLSIL.

The chain carries TRBV5-5 and TRBJ2-5, with D tentatively TRBD1 (6 bases). V gave up 4 bases and J gave up 1 base, with 11 bases separating them. The CDR3 runs to 14 residues. Germline V gives CDR1 SGHKS, CDR2 YYEKEE (reference sequence). The CDR3 is CASSDWTAQETQYF. The DNA of the CDR3 is TGTGCCAGCAGCGACTGGACAGCCCAAGAGACCCAGTACTTC.

This clonotype was detected ten times or more. V gene TRBV12-3 or TRBV12-4 combines with J gene TRBJ1-1, with D unresolved. Trimming removed 6 bases at V and 6 bases at J, with 11 bases between. The CDR3 consists of 12 residues. The CDR3 sequence: CASRRSGPEAFF. For the CDR3, the DNA is TGTGCCAGCAGACGCTCCGGGCCTGAAGCTTTCTTT.

V is TRBV4-2 and J is TRBJ2-4, with TRBD2 matching 8 bases. CDR3 length equals 17 residues. V was pared by 0 bases and J by 3 bases, with 7 bases of the junction left unmatched. In germline, CDR1 is LGHNA, CDR2 YNFKEQ. CDR3 DNA sequence: TGTGCCAGCAGCCAAGAAGCGGCGGGGGGTGGCAAAAACATTCAGTACTTC. The encoded protein is CASSQEAAGGGKNIQYF.

This clonotype was seen a handful of times. The chain uses TRBV20-1 and TRBJ2-5; D not resolved. Germline V gene data show CDR1 as DFQATT and CDR2 as SNEGSKA (reference sequence). There are 12 residues in the CDR3. The V and J ends lost 3 bases and 3 bases respectively, with 8 bases between them. The CDR3 protein is CSASQPEETQYF. The CDR3 DNA reads as TGCAGTGCTAGTCAGCCCGAAGAGACCCAGTACTTC.

Only a few counts were recorded for this clonotype. This sequence joins TRBV5-1 and TRBJ2-1; weak D call: TRBD2 (6 bases). The CDR3 is 15 amino acids. With 4 bases removed from V and 1 base from J, the gap between germline ends came to 12 bases. Germline CDR1 is SGHRS and CDR2 is YFSETQ. The CDR3 region is CASSDRDSSYNEQFF. CDR3 nucleotides: TGCGCCAGCAGCGACCGGGACTCTTCCTACAATGAGCAGTTCTTC.

This clonotype appeared a few times. The V and J genes are TRBV6-2 or TRBV6-3 and TRBJ2-4; TRBD1 agrees at 8 bases. This CDR3 is 16 amino acids long. Germline-derived CDR1 and CDR2 are MNHEY and SVGEGT. Germline trimming cut 0 bases from V and 8 bases from J; bases unmatched to any gene: 9. The CDR3 protein is CASSYSGQGEWYIQYF. CDR3 nucleotides: TGTGCCAGCAGTTACTCCGGACAGGGAGAGTGGTACATTCAGTACTTC.

The chain links TRBV28 to TRBJ2-3; 9 bases line up with TRBD2. With 2 bases clipped from V and 2 bases from J, the junction kept 11 bases outside the gene matches. From germline, CDR1 is MDHEN and CDR2 SYDVKM. CDR3 length equals 18 residues. The CDR3 loop reads CASSLMLAGWGNTDTQYF. CDR3 DNA sequence: TGTGCCAGCAGTTTAATGCTAGCGGGATGGGGAAACACAGATACGCAGTATTTT.

This clonotype was observed a handful of times. The V gene is TRBV7-9, the J gene TRBJ1-4; TRBD1 might be the D (5 bases). The CDR3 is 17 residues long. The germline V gene has CDR1 SEHNR and CDR2 FQNEAQ (reference sequence). V lost 1 base and J lost 7, with 19 bases in between. The CDR3 nucleotides read TGTGCCAGCAGCTTAGTCGATGGAGGGATAAGGGGTGAAAAACTGTTTTTT. Translating gives CASSLVDGGIRGEKLFF.

This clonotype has a count of ten or more. CDR3 sequence reads: CATSDPNQPQHF. The CDR3 DNA follows: TGTGCCACCAGCGACCCGAATCAGCCCCAGCATTTT. This chain connects TRBV15 to TRBJ1-5; unclear D gene. CDR3 length equals 12 residues. The germline V gene has CDR1 LNHNV and CDR2 YYDKDF (reference sequence). The V and J ends lost 5 bases and 4 bases respectively, with 6 bases between them.

The chain carries TRBV30 and TRBJ2-2; no definite D call. Germline V lookup: CDR1 GTSNPN, CDR2 SVGIG (reference sequence). V shed 0 bases and J shed 7 bases, with 9 bases lying between them. This CDR3 contains 13 residues. The CDR3 DNA is TGTGCCTGGAGTGTAGCCAAGTTCGGGGAGCTGTTTTTT. This codes for CAWSVAKFGELFF.

This clonotype was recorded once. Sequence at one end of the junction differs from germline and may be a read error. The genes are TRBV11-1 and TRBJ2-7; D might be TRBD2 (7 bases). This CDR3 is 19 amino acids long. From germline, CDR1 is SGHAT and CDR2 FQDESV (reference sequence). CDR3 loop: CASSSPGHIAGLFPYEQYF. As DNA, the CDR3 is TGTGCGAGCAGCTCTCCGGGACACATAGCGGGCCTATTTCCCTACGAGCAGTACTTC.

Only a few counts were recorded for this clonotype. This chain joins TRBV29-1 and TRBJ2-1, with TRBD1 matching 8 bases. The CDR3 runs to 19 residues. With 1 base clipped from V and 1 base from J, the junction kept 15 bases outside the gene matches. CDR1 is SQVTM and CDR2 is ANQGSEA in the germline V gene. The CDR3 bases are TGCAGCGTTGAAGGAGGTGTCAGGGGGCCCCTTTCGTCCTACAATGAGCAGTTCTTC. Its translation: CSVEGGVRGPLSSYNEQFF.

The gene calls are TRBV4-3 and TRBJ2-7, with D unresolved. This CDR3 comprises 14 residues. Germline loops: CDR1 LGHNA, CDR2 YSLEER. Trimming pared 0 bases from V and 2 bases from J, leaving 8 bases between. The CDR3 sequence is CASSQDISTYEQYF. The DNA for the CDR3 is TGCGCCAGCAGCCAAGATATCTCTACCTACGAGCAGTACTTC.

As for this clonotype: A much larger clone differs from this one at a single base, so this may be a read error. This rearrangement joins TRBV5-1 to TRBJ2-3; TRBD2 aligns across 9 bases. Germline assignment: CDR1 SGHRS and CDR2 YFSETQ. The length of the CDR3 is 15 residues. CDR3 DNA sequence: TGCGCCAGCAGCAATTTAGCGGGGGCCACAGATCCGCAGTATTTT. This sequence encodes CASSNLAGATDPQYF.

This clonotype was detected a few times. This chain uses TRBV20-1 with TRBJ2-7, with TRBD2 matching 13 bases. Trimming took 3 bases from V and 4 from J; bases not matched to a gene: 12. The CDR3 totals 17 residues. CDR1 is DFQATT and CDR2 is SNEGSKA in the germline V gene (reference sequence). CDR3 loop: CSASVYPGTSGMYEQYF. The CDR3 DNA follows: TGCAGTGCTAGCGTCTATCCCGGGACTAGCGGGATGTACGAGCAGTACTTC.

This clonotype was recorded many times. This chain joins TRBV5-1 and TRBJ2-7; D gene uncertain. V dropped 3 bases and J dropped 4 bases, with 14 bases sitting between them. This CDR3 has 14 amino acids. Germline CDR1 is SGHRS and CDR2 is YFSETQ. This CDR3 is CASSYLGLGYEQYF. CDR3 nucleotides: TGCGCCAGCAGCTACCTTGGCTTGGGGTACGAGCAGTACTTC.

This clonotype was counted at least ten times. The rearrangement uses TRBV28 and TRBJ1-5; the match to TRBD1 covers 8 bases. V shed 6 bases, J shed 4 bases, and the junction held 5 bases outside the gene matches. CDR1 and CDR2 from the germline V gene are MDHEN and SYDVKM. The CDR3 runs 14 residues. CDR3 sequence: CASRPDRVNQPQHF. The CDR3 DNA reads TGTGCCAGCAGGCCGGACAGGGTTAATCAGCCCCAGCATTTT. Using reference TRBV28 and TRBJ1-5 for the parts outside the CDR3, the full variable domain is DVKVTQSSRYLVKRTGEKVFLECVQDMDHENMFWYRQDPGLGLRLIYFSYDVKMKEKGDIPEGYSVSREKKERFSLILESASTNQTSMYLCASRPDRVNQPQHFGDGTRLSIL.

A few counts support this clonotype. This chain joins TRBV20-1 and TRBJ1-5; a possible D gene is TRBD1 (5 bases). Germline assignment: CDR1 DFQATT and CDR2 SNEGSKA (reference sequence). The CDR3 covers 13 residues. V gave up 0 bases and J gave up 4 bases, with 7 bases separating them. The CDR3, as DNA: TGCAGTGCTAGAGAGGACATAAATCAGCCCCAGCATTTT. It translates to CSAREDINQPQHF.

This clonotype showed up just a few times. The V gene is TRBV20-1, the J gene TRBJ2-4, with 7 bases matching TRBD1. CDR3 length: 14 amino acids. CDR1 is DFQATT and CDR2 is SNEGSKA in the germline V gene (reference sequence). V lost 6 bases, J lost 6 bases, and 11 bases stayed unmatched. The CDR3 reads CSAPNGQDLNIQYF. Here the CDR3 DNA reads TGCAGTGCACCCAACGGACAGGATTTAAACATTCAGTACTTC.